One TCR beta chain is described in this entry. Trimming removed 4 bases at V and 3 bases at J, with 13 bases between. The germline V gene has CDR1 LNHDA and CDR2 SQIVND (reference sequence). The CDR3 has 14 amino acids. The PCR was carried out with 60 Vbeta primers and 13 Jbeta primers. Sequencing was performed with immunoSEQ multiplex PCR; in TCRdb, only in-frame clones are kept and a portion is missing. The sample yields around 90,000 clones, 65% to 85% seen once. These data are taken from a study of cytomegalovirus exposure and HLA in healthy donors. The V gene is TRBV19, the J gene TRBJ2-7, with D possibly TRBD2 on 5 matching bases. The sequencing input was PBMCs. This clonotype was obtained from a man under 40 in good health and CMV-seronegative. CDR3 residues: CASSTRLPLYEQYF. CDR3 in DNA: TGTGCCAGTAGTACCCGACTACCCCTCTACGAGCAGTACTTC.